The text below deals with one T cell receptor (beta chain). These data belong to a study of blood T cell repertoires in COVID-19. Using immunoSEQ multiplex PCR, the repertoire was profiled, and TCRdb retains in-frame clones only, with some absent. The sample shows more than 250,000 clones, around 85% of them seen only once. Sequenced input: PBMCs or T cells enriched from blood (not recorded which). This TCR was sampled from a young man who had recovered from COVID-19.

The CDR3 DNA sequence: TGTGCCAGCAGCTTAGGTGCAGGGGGGAACACTGAAGCTTTCTTT. Amino acids: CASSLGAGGNTEAFF. The chain carries TRBV7-9 and TRBJ1-1; 7 positions match TRBD1. With V trimmed by 1 base and J by 1 base, 3 bases remained unmatched. The CDR3 loop spans 15 amino acids. Germline lookup yields CDR1 SEHNR and CDR2 FQNEAQ (reference sequence).